A selection of T cell receptor beta chains follows, all from one sample in a study of graft-versus-host responses after intestinal transplantation. The antigens for these receptors are not known. Repertoires were generated with immunoSEQ multiplex PCR, while TCRdb's copy carries only in-frame clones and drops some. Among about 81,000 clones listed, roughly nine tenths were seen once. The material sequenced was unstimulated CD4+ T cells sorted from spleen or lymph node cells, taken before intestinal transplant. The receptors come from a human donor who received an intestinal transplant. The CDR3 runs from the conserved cysteine through the conserved F or W. A D gene is named only where the DNA matches it firmly. Size is stated for part of the rows, as once, few or many counts, or as a class when the clone is expanded.

CDR3aa: CASSQPGQGLNEKLFF; CDR3nt: TGTGCCAGCAGTCAACCAGGACAGGGATTAAATGAAAAACTGTTTTTT; abundance: -; v_gene: TRBV28; d_gene: TRBD1; j_gene: TRBJ1-4
CDR3aa: CATGVREQFF; CDR3nt: TGTGCCACAGGGGTCAGGGAGCAGTTCTTC; abundance: -; v_gene: TRBV6-5; d_gene: -; j_gene: TRBJ2-1
CDR3aa: CASSANRGPGANEKLFF; CDR3nt: TGTGCCAGCAGTGCAAACAGGGGGCCGGGAGCTAATGAAAAACTGTTTTTT; abundance: -; v_gene: TRBV6-1; d_gene: TRBD1; j_gene: TRBJ1-4
CDR3aa: CASSATGNQPQHF; CDR3nt: TGTGCCAGCAGCGCTACAGGGAATCAGCCCCAGCATTTT; abundance: -; v_gene: TRBV5-8; d_gene: -; j_gene: TRBJ1-5
CDR3aa: CATSRERRLAGIHEQFF; CDR3nt: TGTGCCACCAGCAGAGAGCGGAGACTAGCGGGAATACATGAGCAGTTCTTC; abundance: -; v_gene: TRBV15; d_gene: TRBD2; j_gene: TRBJ2-1
CDR3aa: CASSIQVRGEQYF; CDR3nt: TGTGCCAGTAGTATACAGGTCCGGGGCGAGCAGTACTTC; abundance: -; v_gene: TRBV19; d_gene: -; j_gene: TRBJ2-7
CDR3aa: CASSISGGSYEQYF; CDR3nt: TGTGCCAGCAGCATTAGCGGGGGCTCCTACGAGCAGTACTTC; abundance: -; v_gene: TRBV6-1; d_gene: TRBD2; j_gene: TRBJ2-7
CDR3aa: CASSRDSFGSGNTIYF; CDR3nt: TGTGCCAGCAGCAGGGACAGTTTCGGCTCTGGAAACACCATATATTTT; abundance: -; v_gene: TRBV5-8; d_gene: TRBD1; j_gene: TRBJ1-3
CDR3aa: CASRPSGQGDQPQHF; CDR3nt: TGTGCCAGCAGGCCCTCGGGCCAGGGTGATCAGCCCCAGCATTTT; abundance: -; v_gene: TRBV28; d_gene: -; j_gene: TRBJ1-5
CDR3aa: CASSKKVAVQETQYF; CDR3nt: TGTGCCAGCAGCAAGAAGGTAGCGGTACAAGAGACCCAGTACTTC; abundance: -; v_gene: TRBV7-2; d_gene: -; j_gene: TRBJ2-5
CDR3aa: CASSRDRVNEKLFF; CDR3nt: TGTGCCAGCAGTCGGGACAGGGTCAATGAAAAACTGTTTTTT; abundance: once; v_gene: TRBV6-1; d_gene: TRBD1; j_gene: TRBJ1-4
CDR3aa: CASSLDSPTGELFF; CDR3nt: TGTGCCAGCAGCTTAGACTCACCAACCGGGGAGCTGTTTTTT; abundance: -; v_gene: TRBV7-9; d_gene: -; j_gene: TRBJ2-2
CDR3aa: CASSQGDRDQETQYF; CDR3nt: TGCGCCAGCAGCCAAGGGGACAGGGATCAAGAGACCCAGTACTTC; abundance: -; v_gene: TRBV4-1; d_gene: TRBD1; j_gene: TRBJ2-5
CDR3aa: CATSEGQYSNQPQHF; CDR3nt: TGTGCCACCAGCGAGGGACAGTATAGCAATCAGCCCCAGCATTTT; abundance: once; v_gene: TRBV15; d_gene: TRBD1; j_gene: TRBJ1-5
CDR3aa: CASSEEAQGGGYTF; CDR3nt: TGTGCCAGCAGTGAAGAAGCCCAGGGAGGCGGCTACACCTTC; abundance: -; v_gene: TRBV2; d_gene: -; j_gene: TRBJ1-2
CDR3aa: CATEREGRSYNEQFF; CDR3nt: TGTGCCACCGAGCGGGAGGGCCGCTCCTACAATGAGCAGTTCTTC; abundance: -; v_gene: TRBV2; d_gene: TRBD2; j_gene: TRBJ2-1
CDR3aa: CASSFRGLAGVRRGNEQFF; CDR3nt: TGCGCCAGCAGCTTCAGGGGACTAGCGGGTGTGCGGCGCGGCAATGAGCAGTTCTTC; abundance: -; v_gene: TRBV5-1; d_gene: TRBD2; j_gene: TRBJ2-1
CDR3aa: CASSSGLAGDTQYF; CDR3nt: TGTGCCAGCAGCTCAGGACTAGCGGGAGATACGCAGTATTTT; abundance: -; v_gene: TRBV7-3; d_gene: TRBD2; j_gene: TRBJ2-3
CDR3aa: CASSFGREGLTGELFF; CDR3nt: TGCGCCAGCAGCTTTGGGCGGGAGGGCCTCACCGGGGAGCTGTTTTTT; abundance: -; v_gene: TRBV5-1; d_gene: TRBD2; j_gene: TRBJ2-2
CDR3aa: CATSPKDRVASYEQYF; CDR3nt: TGTGCCACGAGCCCCAAGGACAGGGTGGCAAGCTACGAGCAGTACTTC; abundance: -; v_gene: TRBV10-3; d_gene: TRBD1; j_gene: TRBJ2-7
CDR3aa: CASSPSGGWKDTQYF; CDR3nt: TGTGCCAGCAGTCCTAGCGGGGGATGGAAAGATACGCAGTATTTT; abundance: -; v_gene: TRBV28; d_gene: TRBD2; j_gene: TRBJ2-3
CDR3aa: CASSVHGQGTQYF; CDR3nt: TGTGCCAGCAGCGTACATGGACAAGGGACCCAGTACTTC; abundance: -; v_gene: TRBV9; d_gene: -; j_gene: TRBJ2-5